These T cell receptor beta chains were read from a single sample in a study of STAT5B mutations in CD4+ large granular lymphocyte leukemia. Using immunoSEQ multiplex PCR, the repertoire was profiled, and TCRdb retains in-frame clones only, with some absent. The sample lists fewer than 35,000 clones, about 76% occurring once. Specimen: CD4+ T cells from blood buffy coats. These TCRs come from a human donor in good health. CDR3s include the opening cysteine and the closing phenylalanine or tryptophan. D genes are given only for firm matches. Some rows have no size entry. The others give once, few or many, or a class for an expanded clone.

j_call	v_call	clone_size	d_call	cdr3_aa	cdr3_nt
TRBJ2-6	TRBV6-1	once	.	CASSVGGGWGGANVLTF	TGTGCCAGCAGTGTAGGGGGGGGCTGGGGTGGGGCCAACGTCCTGACTTTC
TRBJ2-3	TRBV2	.	TRBD2	CATDSGSRTDTQYF	TGTGCCACCGATAGCGGGAGCCGCACAGATACGCAGTATTTT
TRBJ2-1	TRBV7-3	.	.	CASSYRSLDEQFF	TGTGCCAGCAGCTACCGGAGCTTAGATGAGCAGTTCTTC
TRBJ2-7	TRBV19	.	TRBD1	CASRQTGSGNEQYF	TGTGCCAGTAGGCAGACAGGGTCTGGCAACGAGCAGTACTTC
TRBJ2-2	TRBV7-6	few	TRBD2	CASSSPNGEGLAGVHGELFF	TGTGCCAGCAGCTCCCCGAATGGAGAGGGACTAGCGGGAGTTCACGGGGAGCTGTTTTTT
TRBJ1-2	TRBV7-9	.	.	CASSLVNGAGGYTF	TGTGCCAGCAGCTTAGTGAACGGAGCGGGGGGCTACACCTTC
TRBJ1-5	TRBV9	.	TRBD1	CASSGDREGSQPQHF	TGTGCCAGCAGCGGGGACAGGGAGGGGAGCCAGCCCCAGCATTTT
TRBJ1-2	TRBV28	.	.	CASGTPWSYGYTF	TGTGCCAGCGGGACGCCGTGGAGTTATGGCTACACCTTC
TRBJ2-1	TRBV4-2	.	.	CASSPLGSRMSEQFF	TGTGCCAGCAGCCCCCTGGGTAGCAGGATGAGTGAGCAGTTCTTC
TRBJ1-6	TRBV5-5	once	.	CASSLGLETNSPLHF	TGTGCCAGCAGCTTGGGGCTCGAAACTAATTCACCCCTCCACTTT
TRBJ2-3	TRBV30	.	.	CAWSPPTDTQYF	TGTGCCTGGAGTCCTCCCACAGATACGCAGTATTTT
TRBJ1-6	TRBV5-6	.	.	CASSDTGSGSPLHF	TGTGCCAGCAGCGACACAGGGTCGGGTTCACCCCTCCACTTT
TRBJ1-1	TRBV6-4	few	.	CASSDELDTTEAFF	TGTGCCAGCAGTGACGAATTGGATACCACTGAAGCTTTCTTT
TRBJ2-3	TRBV29-1	.	TRBD2	CSPKRSGRDFSTDTQYF	TGCAGCCCTAAGAGGAGCGGGAGGGATTTTAGCACAGATACGCAGTATTTT
TRBJ2-1	TRBV6-4	.	TRBD2	CASSKFGTSGTYNEQFF	TGTGCCAGCAGTAAATTCGGGACTAGCGGGACCTACAATGAGCAGTTCTTC
TRBJ1-1	TRBV28	.	.	CASSLHDVGTVNTEAFF	TGTGCCAGCAGTTTACACGACGTGGGGACGGTGAACACTGAAGCTTTCTTT
TRBJ2-3	TRBV19	.	.	CASSRALGGTQYF	TGTGCCAGTAGTAGGGCGCTGGGAGGTACGCAGTATTTT
TRBJ1-5	TRBV5-5	few	.	CASSFQPQHF	TGTGCCAGCAGCTTCCAGCCCCAGCATTTT
TRBJ1-2	TRBV7-3	.	.	CASSSDSVGYTF	TGTGCCAGCAGCTCGGACAGTGTCGGCTACACCTTC
TRBJ2-1	TRBV11-2	.	TRBD2	CASSLGSSGNTYNEQFF	TGTGCCAGCAGCTTAGGTTCTAGCGGGAATACCTACAATGAGCAGTTCTTC
TRBJ1-5	TRBV28	.	TRBD1	CASRGQGNNQPQHF	TGTGCCAGCAGGGGACAGGGCAACAATCAGCCCCAGCATTTT
TRBJ1-6	TRBV30	.	.	CAWRPIVSYNSPLHF	TGTGCCTGGAGACCGATTGTCTCCTATAATTCACCCCTCCACTTT
TRBJ2-5	TRBV11-2	.	.	CASTPNAWETQYF	TGTGCCAGCACCCCGAACGCATGGGAGACCCAGTACTTC
TRBJ2-2	TRBV5-4	.	TRBD1	CASSLAGQGALTGELFF	TGTGCCAGCAGCTTGGCGGGACAGGGTGCACTCACCGGGGAGCTGTTTTTT
TRBJ2-5	TRBV4-3	.	TRBD1	CASSQEAISDRATETQYF	TGCGCCAGCAGCCAAGAGGCGATATCGGACAGGGCGACAGAGACCCAGTACTTC
TRBJ1-4	TRBV6-1	.	TRBD1	CASSGGTGGYEKLFF	TGTGCCAGCAGTGGGGGAACAGGGGGCTATGAAAAACTGTTTTTT
TRBJ2-1	TRBV19	.	.	CASSIQENEQFF	TGTGCCAGTAGTATACAGGAAAATGAGCAGTTCTTC
TRBJ1-4	TRBV4-1	.	.	CASSQEVAYGGEKLFF	TGCGCCAGCAGCCAAGAGGTCGCCTACGGAGGTGAAAAACTGTTTTTT
TRBJ1-5	TRBV5-4	.	.	CASSLGGGNQPQHF	TGTGCCAGCAGCCTCGGCGGAGGCAATCAGCCCCAGCATTTT
TRBJ1-1	TRBV5-1	.	.	CASSLGGGNTEAFF	TGCGCCAGCAGCTTGGGGGGGGGTAACACTGAAGCTTTCTTT
TRBJ2-6	TRBV11-1	.	.	CASSLFGEANVLTF	TGTGCCAGCAGCCTCTTTGGGGAGGCCAACGTCCTGACTTTC
TRBJ2-3	TRBV7-2	once	.	CASSLDPLGTDTQYF	TGTGCCAGCAGCCTAGACCCCCTCGGGACAGATACGCAGTATTTT
TRBJ2-3	TRBV19	.	TRBD2	CASSIGRGLNTDTQYF	TGTGCCAGTAGTATTGGGCGGGGGTTAAACACAGATACGCAGTATTTT
TRBJ2-1	TRBV7-2	.	TRBD2	CASSASGNEQFF	TGTGCCAGCAGCGCTAGCGGAAATGAGCAGTTCTTC
TRBJ1-6	TRBV23-1	.	.	CASSRSPLHF	TGCGCCAGCAGTCGTTCACCCCTCCACTTT
TRBJ1-1	TRBV7-9	.	TRBD1	CASSLWQGAGEAFF	TGTGCCAGCAGCTTATGGCAGGGGGCTGGGGAAGCTTTCTTT
TRBJ2-3	TRBV6-1	.	.	CASSEGDADTQYF	TGTGCCAGCAGTGAAGGGGACGCAGATACGCAGTATTTT
TRBJ2-7	TRBV19	.	TRBD2	CASSLTGTRAYEQYF	TGTGCCAGTAGTTTAACCGGGACTAGAGCCTACGAGCAGTACTTC
TRBJ2-3	TRBV20-1	.	.	CSLGPQDTQYF	TGCAGTCTAGGTCCCCAAGATACGCAGTATTTT
TRBJ1-1	TRBV11-2	.	.	CASRTLGTEAFF	TGTGCCAGCAGAACCCTGGGCACTGAAGCTTTCTTT
TRBJ2-1	TRBV10-3	.	.	CAISVLGDEQFF	TGTGCCATCAGCGTCCTTGGCGATGAGCAGTTCTTC
TRBJ1-3	TRBV28	.	TRBD1	CASRTQTGVGNTIYF	TGTGCCAGCAGGACACAGACAGGGGTCGGAAACACCATATATTTT
TRBJ1-3	TRBV30	once	.	CAWEDGIEGNTIYF	TGTGCCTGGGAAGACGGGATTGAGGGAAACACCATATATTTT